This TCR beta chain was observed in a study of control samples from healthy donors and cancer patients. V dropped 1 base and J dropped 3; count of bases not matched to a gene: 2. Germline values: CDR1 MDHEN, CDR2 SYDVKM. The CDR3 covers 15 residues. Using immunoSEQ multiplex PCR, the repertoire was profiled, and TCRdb retains in-frame clones only, with some absent. The sample has around 140,000 clones; just under 90% are singletons. This sequence joins TRBV28 and TRBJ2-7; 11 positions match TRBD2. The sample comprised PBMCs. This sequence was found in a man between 45 and 60 years old with head and neck cancer. The CDR3 nucleotides read TGTGCCAGCAGTTTATCTAGCGGGAGGAACTACGAGCAGTACTTC. It is translated as CASSLSSGRNYEQYF.